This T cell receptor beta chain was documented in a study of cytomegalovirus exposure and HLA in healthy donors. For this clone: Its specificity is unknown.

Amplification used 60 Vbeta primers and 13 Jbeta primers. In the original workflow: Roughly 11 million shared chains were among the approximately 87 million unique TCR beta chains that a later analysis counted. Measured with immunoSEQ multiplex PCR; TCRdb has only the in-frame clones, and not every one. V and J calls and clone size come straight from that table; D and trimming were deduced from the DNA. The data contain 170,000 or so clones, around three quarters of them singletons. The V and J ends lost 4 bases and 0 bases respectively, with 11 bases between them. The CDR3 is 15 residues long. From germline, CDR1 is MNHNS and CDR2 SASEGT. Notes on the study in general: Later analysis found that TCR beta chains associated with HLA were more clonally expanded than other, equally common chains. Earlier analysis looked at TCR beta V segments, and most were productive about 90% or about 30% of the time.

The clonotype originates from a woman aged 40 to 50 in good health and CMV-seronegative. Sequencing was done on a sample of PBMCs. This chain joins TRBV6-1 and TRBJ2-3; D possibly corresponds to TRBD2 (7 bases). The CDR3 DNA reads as TGTGCCAGCAGTGTGGGGGGGCTTAGCACAGATACGCAGTATTTT. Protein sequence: CASSVGGLSTDTQYF.